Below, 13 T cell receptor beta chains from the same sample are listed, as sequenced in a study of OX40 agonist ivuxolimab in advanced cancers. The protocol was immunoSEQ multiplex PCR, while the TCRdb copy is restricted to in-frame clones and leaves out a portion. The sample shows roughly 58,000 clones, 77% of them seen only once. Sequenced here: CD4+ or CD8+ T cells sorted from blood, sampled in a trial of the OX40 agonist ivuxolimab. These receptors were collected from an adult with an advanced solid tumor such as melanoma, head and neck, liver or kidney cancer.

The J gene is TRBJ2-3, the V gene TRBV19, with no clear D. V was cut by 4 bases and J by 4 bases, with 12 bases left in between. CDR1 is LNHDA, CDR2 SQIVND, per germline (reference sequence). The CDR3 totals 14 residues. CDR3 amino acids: CASSTGSPPDTQYF. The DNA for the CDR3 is TGTGCCAGTAGTACTGGATCCCCCCCAGATACGCAGTATTTT.

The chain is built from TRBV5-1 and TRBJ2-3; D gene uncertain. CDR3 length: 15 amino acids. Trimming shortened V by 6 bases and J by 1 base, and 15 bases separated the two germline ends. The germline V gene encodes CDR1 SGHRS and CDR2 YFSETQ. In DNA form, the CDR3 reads TGCGCCAGCACCATGTTTACCTCGGGCACAGATACGCAGTATTTT. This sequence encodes CASTMFTSGTDTQYF.

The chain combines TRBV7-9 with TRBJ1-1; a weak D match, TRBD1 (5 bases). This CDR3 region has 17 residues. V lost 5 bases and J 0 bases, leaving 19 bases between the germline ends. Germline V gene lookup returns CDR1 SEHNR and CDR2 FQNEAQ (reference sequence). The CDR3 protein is CASSTPGGNRVNTEAFF. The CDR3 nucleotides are TGTGCCAGCAGCACACCCGGGGGGAATAGGGTGAACACTGAAGCTTTCTTT.

The chain's CDR3 is CASSLGGYNSPLHF. For the CDR3, the DNA is TGCGCCAGCAGCTTGGGGGGCTATAATTCACCCCTCCACTTT. The V and J genes are TRBV5-1 and TRBJ1-6; D ambiguous. CDR3 length: 14 amino acids. Between the trimmed V and J ends, which lost 0 bases and 3 bases, there was a span of 4 bases. Germline lookup yields CDR1 SGHRS and CDR2 YFSETQ.

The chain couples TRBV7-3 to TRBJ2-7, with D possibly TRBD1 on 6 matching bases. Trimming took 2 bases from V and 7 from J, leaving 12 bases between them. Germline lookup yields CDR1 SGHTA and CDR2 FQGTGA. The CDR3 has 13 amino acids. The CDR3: CASSLDTDREQYF. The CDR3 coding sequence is TGTGCCAGCAGCTTAGATACCGACAGGGAGCAGTACTTC.

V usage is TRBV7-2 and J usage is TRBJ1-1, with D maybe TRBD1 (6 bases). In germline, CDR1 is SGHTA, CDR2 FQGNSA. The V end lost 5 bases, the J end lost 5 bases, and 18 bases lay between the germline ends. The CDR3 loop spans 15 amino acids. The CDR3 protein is CASSPRQVPVTEAFF. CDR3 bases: TGTGCCAGCAGCCCCCGACAGGTCCCCGTTACTGAAGCTTTCTTT.

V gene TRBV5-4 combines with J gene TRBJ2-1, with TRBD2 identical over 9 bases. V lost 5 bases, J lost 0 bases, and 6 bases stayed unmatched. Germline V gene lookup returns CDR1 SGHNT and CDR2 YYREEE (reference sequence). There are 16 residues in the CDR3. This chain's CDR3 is CASRGGGGRSYNEQFF. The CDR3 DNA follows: TGTGCCAGCAGGGGCGGGGGGGGCCGCTCCTACAATGAGCAGTTCTTC.

CDR3 sequence: CASSLAGFGVAFF. As DNA, the CDR3 is TGTGCCAGCAGCTTAGCCGGGTTTGGGGTAGCTTTCTTT. The chain is built from TRBV7-9 and TRBJ1-1; D is unresolved. V gave up 0 bases and J gave up 10 bases, with 12 bases separating them. Looked up from germline, CDR1 is SEHNR and CDR2 is FQNEAQ (reference sequence). The CDR3 totals 13 residues. The complete variable domain, with remaining parts taken from reference TRBV7-9 and TRBJ1-1, reads DTGVSQNPRHKITKRGQNVTFRCDPISEHNRLYWYRQTLGQGPEFLTYFQNEAQLEKSRLLSDRFSAERPKGSFSTLEIQRTEQGDSAMYLCASSLAGFGVAFFGQGTRLTVV.

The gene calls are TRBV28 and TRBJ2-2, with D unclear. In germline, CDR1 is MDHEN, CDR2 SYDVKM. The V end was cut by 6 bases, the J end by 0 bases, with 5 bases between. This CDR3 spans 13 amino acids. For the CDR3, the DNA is TGTGCCAGCAGAGGTTCGAACACCGGGGAGCTGTTTTTT. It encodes CASRGSNTGELFF.

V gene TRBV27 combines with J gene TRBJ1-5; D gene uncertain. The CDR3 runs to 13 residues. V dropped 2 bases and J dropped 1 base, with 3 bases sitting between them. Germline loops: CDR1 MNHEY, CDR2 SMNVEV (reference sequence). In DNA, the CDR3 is TGTGCCAGCAGTTTAGGAAGCAATCAGCCCCAGCATTTT. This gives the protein CASSLGSNQPQHF.

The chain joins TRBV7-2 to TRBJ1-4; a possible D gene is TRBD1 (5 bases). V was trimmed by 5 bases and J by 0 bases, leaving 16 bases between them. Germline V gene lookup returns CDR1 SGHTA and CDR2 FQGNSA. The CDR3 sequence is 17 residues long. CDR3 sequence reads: CASSPGAGRSTNEKLFF. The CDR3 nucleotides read TGTGCCAGCAGCCCTGGGGCAGGGCGCTCAACTAATGAAAAACTGTTTTTT.

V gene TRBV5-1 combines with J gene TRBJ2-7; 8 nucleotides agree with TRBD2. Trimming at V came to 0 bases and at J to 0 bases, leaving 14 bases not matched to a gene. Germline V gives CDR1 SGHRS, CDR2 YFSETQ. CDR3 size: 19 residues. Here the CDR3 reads CASSLEGGRTNRPSYEQYF. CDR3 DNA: TGCGCCAGCAGCTTGGAGGGCGGGAGGACCAATAGACCCTCCTACGAGCAGTACTTC.

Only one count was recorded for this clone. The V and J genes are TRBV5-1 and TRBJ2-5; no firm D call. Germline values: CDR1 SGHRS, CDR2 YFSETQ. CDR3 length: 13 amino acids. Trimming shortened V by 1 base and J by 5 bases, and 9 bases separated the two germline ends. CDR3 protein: CASSLWSRETQYF. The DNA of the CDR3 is TGCGCCAGCAGCTTGTGGTCGAGGGAGACCCAGTACTTC.